This T cell receptor (beta chain) is from a study of blood T cell repertoires in COVID-19. Study background: Samples taken during acute and convalescent COVID-19 were collected in the United States, Italy and Spain.

This table comes from immunoSEQ multiplex PCR, and its TCRdb copy is limited to in-frame clones, with some not included. The table shows fewer than 400,000 clones, with under 90% occurring only once. Donors of Cohort 3 who recovered were those that had two negative PCRs, clearance, or symptom resolution. The CDR3 contains 15 residues. CDR1 and CDR2 (germline): SGHTS, YDEGEE. Trimming shortened V by 0 bases and J by 2 bases, and 11 bases separated the two germline ends. The receptor comes from a young woman who had recovered from COVID-19. This chain joins TRBV5-8 and TRBJ1-2, with D possibly TRBD1 on 6 matching bases. The specimen sequenced was PBMCs or T cells enriched from blood (not recorded which). Here the CDR3 reads CASSLDGTRNYGYTF. CDR3 coding DNA: TGTGCCAGCAGCTTGGACGGGACAAGGAACTATGGCTACACCTTC. Based on the CDR3 plus reference TRBV5-8 and TRBJ1-2, the full variable domain is EAGVTQSPTHLIKTRGQQATLRCSPISGHTSVYWYQQALGLGLQFLLWYDEGEERNRGNFPPRFSGRQFPNYSSELNVNALELEDSALYLCASSLDGTRNYGYTFGSGTRLTVV.